This T cell receptor (beta chain) was captured by sequencing in a study of blood T cell repertoires in COVID-19. Study background: Samples of COVID-19 (acute and convalescent) were obtained from the United States, Italy and Spain. PBMCs, B-cell-depleted T cells, or T cells were the source of the cDNA or gDNA that made up the material.

The CDR3 length is 16 residues. With V trimmed by 4 bases and J by 5 bases, 10 bases remained unmatched. The germline gives CDR1 SGDLS, CDR2 YYNGEE. Original methodology: Amplified reference gene primers provided the basis for estimating nucleated cell counts. This table comes from immunoSEQ multiplex PCR, and its TCRdb copy is limited to in-frame clones, with some not included. V and J calls and clone size come straight from that table; D and trimming were deduced from the DNA. The table has roughly 230,000 clones, 84% seen once. The receptor was isolated from a man aged 45-65 years with active or convalescent COVID-19. The specimen was peripheral blood. This chain uses TRBV9 with TRBJ2-1, with 9 bases identical to TRBD2. For the CDR3, the DNA is TGTGCCAGCAGCTCAGACGCTAGCGGGGAGAACAATGAGCAGTTCTTC. Residues: CASSSDASGENNEQFF.